This TCR beta chain was identified during a study of cytomegalovirus exposure and HLA in healthy donors. The study, taken as a whole, reports: TCR beta sequences reportedly predicted the HLA-A and HLA-B alleles of most subjects accurately. Through in vitro validation, a few CMV-associated chains were shown to be specific for CMV antigens. Most TCRs appeared rarely, but some public TCRs recurred in many donors.

In the PCR, 60 Vbeta and 13 Jbeta primers were used. Per the original methods: Counted up in a later analysis, unique TCR beta chains came to about 80 million, with about 9.9 million shared. Using immunoSEQ multiplex PCR, the repertoire was profiled, and TCRdb retains in-frame clones only, with some absent. V, J and clone size reflect that table, while D and trimming were determined from the DNA. The data hold about 100,000 clones, with approximately 81% observed a single time. For this clone: The target antigen is unknown.

The receptor's source is a male donor in good health and CMV-seropositive. Sequenced: PBMCs.

CDR3 DNA sequence: TGCGCCAGCAGCCAAGTATCCGGGACAGGGGGCTTTGGCTACACCTTC. This codes for CASSQVSGTGGFGYTF. This chain connects TRBV4-3 to TRBJ1-2; 12 bases align to TRBD1. Germline CDR1 and CDR2: LGHNA and YSLEER. This CDR3 has 16 residues. V gave up 1 base and J gave up 7 bases; unmatched junction bases: 7.